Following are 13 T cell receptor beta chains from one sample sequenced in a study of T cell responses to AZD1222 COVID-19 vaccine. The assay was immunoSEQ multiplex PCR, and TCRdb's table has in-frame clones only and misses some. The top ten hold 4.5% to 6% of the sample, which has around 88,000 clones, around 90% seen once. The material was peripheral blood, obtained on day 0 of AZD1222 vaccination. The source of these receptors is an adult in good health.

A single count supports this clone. CDR3 protein: CASRVAPGGNTIYF. The DNA of the CDR3 is TGCGCCAGCAGGGTTGCCCCAGGTGGAAACACCATATATTTT. The J gene is TRBJ1-3, the V gene TRBV5-1; D unclear. The germline V gene has CDR1 SGHRS and CDR2 YFSETQ. V was trimmed by 5 bases and J by 3 bases, leaving 12 bases between them. The CDR3 loop spans 14 amino acids.

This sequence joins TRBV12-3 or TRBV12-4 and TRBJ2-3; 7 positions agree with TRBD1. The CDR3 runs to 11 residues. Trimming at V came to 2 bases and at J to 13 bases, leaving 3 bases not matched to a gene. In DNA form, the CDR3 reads TGTGCCAGCAGTTTAAGGCAGGGGGAGTATTTT. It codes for CASSLRQGEYF.

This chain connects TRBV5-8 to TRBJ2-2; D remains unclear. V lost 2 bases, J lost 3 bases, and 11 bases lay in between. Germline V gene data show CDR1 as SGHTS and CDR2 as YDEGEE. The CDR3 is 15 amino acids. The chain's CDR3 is CASSFGRTYTGELFF. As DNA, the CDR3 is TGTGCCAGCAGCTTTGGGCGAACTTACACCGGGGAGCTGTTTTTT. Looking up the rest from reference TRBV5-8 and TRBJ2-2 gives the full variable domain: EAGVTQSPTHLIKTRGQQATLRCSPISGHTSVYWYQQALGLGLQFLLWYDEGEERNRGNFPPRFSGRQFPNYSSELNVNALELEDSALYLCASSFGRTYTGELFFGEGSRLTVL.

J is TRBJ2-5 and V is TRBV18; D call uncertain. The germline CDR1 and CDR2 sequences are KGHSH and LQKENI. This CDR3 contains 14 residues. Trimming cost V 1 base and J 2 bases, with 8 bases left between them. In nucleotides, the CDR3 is TGTGCCAGCTCACCACGTGAGGTGCAAGAGACCCAGTACTTC. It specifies CASSPREVQETQYF.

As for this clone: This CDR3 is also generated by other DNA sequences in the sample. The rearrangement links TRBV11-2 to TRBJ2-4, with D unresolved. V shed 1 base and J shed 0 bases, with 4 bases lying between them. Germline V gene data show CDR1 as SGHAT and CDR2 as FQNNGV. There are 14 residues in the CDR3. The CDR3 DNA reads TGTGCCAGCAGCTTAGCTTTAGCCAAAAACATTCAGTACTTC. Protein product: CASSLALAKNIQYF. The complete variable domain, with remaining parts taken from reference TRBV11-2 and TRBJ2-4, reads EAGVAQSPRYKIIEKRQSVAFWCNPISGHATLYWYQQILGQGPKLLIQFQNNGVVDDSQLPKDRFSAERLKGVDSTLKIQPAKLEDSAVYLCASSLALAKNIQYFGAGTRLSVL.

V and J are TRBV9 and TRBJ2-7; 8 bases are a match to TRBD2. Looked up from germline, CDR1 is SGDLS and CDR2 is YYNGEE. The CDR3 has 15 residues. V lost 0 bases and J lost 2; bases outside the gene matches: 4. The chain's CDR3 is CASSVDGTRPYEQYF. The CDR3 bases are TGTGCCAGCAGCGTAGACGGGACTAGACCCTACGAGCAGTACTTC.

The CDR3 sequence: CASGLAGLYEQYF. CDR3 bases: TGTGCCAGCGGACTAGCGGGACTCTACGAGCAGTACTTC. The V call is TRBV28, the J call TRBJ2-7, with TRBD2 matching over 12 bases. V lost 8 bases to trimming and J lost 3 bases; unmatched junction nucleotides: 2. Germline loops: CDR1 MDHEN, CDR2 SYDVKM. This CDR3 contains 13 residues.

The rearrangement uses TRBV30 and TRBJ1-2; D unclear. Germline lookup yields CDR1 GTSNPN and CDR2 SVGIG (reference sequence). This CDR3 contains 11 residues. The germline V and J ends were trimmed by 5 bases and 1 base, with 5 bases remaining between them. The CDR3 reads CAWGINYGYTF. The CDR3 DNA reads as TGTGCCTGGGGGATTAACTATGGCTACACCTTC.

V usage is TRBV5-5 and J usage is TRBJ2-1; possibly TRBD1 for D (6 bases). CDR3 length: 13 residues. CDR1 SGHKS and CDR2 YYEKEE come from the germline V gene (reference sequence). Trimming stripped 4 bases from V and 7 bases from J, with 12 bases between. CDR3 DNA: TGTGCCAGCAGCCTGACTCAGGGGAATGAGCAGTTCTTC. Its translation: CASSLTQGNEQFF. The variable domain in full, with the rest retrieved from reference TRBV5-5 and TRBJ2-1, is DAGVTQSPTHLIKTRGQQVTLRCSPISGHKSVSWYQQVLGQGPQFIFQYYEKEERGRGNFPDRFSARQFPNYSSELNVNALLLGDSALYLCASSLTQGNEQFFGPGTRLTVL.

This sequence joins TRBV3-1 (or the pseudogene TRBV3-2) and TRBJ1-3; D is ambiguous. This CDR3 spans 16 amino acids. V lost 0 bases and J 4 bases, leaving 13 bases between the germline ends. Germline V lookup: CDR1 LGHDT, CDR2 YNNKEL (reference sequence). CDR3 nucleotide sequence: TGTGCCAGCAGCCAAGATATTTTGGTTGTGGGAAACACCATATATTTT. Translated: CASSQDILVVGNTIYF.

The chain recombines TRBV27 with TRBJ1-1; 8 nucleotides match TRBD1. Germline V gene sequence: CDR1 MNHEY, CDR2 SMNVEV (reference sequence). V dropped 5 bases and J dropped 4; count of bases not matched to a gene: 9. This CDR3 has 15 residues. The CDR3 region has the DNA TGTGCCAGCAGTAAACGACAGGGGATTGGCACTGAAGCTTTCTTT. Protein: CASSKRQGIGTEAFF.

CDR3 sequence (DNA): TGTGCCAGCAGCCTTAGTTTAGTAAGGCAGTTCTTC. This translates into CASSLSLVRQFF. The chain links TRBV7-9 to TRBJ2-1; unclear D gene. Germline V lookup: CDR1 SEHNR, CDR2 FQNEAQ (reference sequence). This CDR3 has 12 residues. V lost 5 bases and J 12 bases, leaving 14 bases between the germline ends.

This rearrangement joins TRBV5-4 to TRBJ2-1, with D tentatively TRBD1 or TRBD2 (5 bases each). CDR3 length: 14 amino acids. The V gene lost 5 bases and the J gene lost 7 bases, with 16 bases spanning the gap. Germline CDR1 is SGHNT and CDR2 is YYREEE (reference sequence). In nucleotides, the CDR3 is TGTGCCAGCAGTACTAGGGACGTAAAAAATGAGCAGTTCTTC. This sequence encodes CASSTRDVKNEQFF.